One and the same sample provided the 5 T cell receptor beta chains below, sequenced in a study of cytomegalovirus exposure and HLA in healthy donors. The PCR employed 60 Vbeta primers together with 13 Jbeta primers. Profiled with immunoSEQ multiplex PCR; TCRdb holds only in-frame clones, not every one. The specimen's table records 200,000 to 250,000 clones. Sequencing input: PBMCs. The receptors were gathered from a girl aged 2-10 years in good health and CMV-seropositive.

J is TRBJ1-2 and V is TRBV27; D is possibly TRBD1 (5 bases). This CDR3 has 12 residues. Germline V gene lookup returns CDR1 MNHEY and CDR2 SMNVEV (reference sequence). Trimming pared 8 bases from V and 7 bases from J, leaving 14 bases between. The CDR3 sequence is CASLGGNGGYTF. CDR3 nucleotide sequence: TGTGCCAGCTTGGGGGGGAATGGTGGCTACACCTTC.

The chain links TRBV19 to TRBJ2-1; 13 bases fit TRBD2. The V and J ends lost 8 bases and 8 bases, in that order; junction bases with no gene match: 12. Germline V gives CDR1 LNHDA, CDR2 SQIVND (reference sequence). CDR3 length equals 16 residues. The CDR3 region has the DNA TGTGCCAGTCAAGGACTAGCGGGAGACAGGCGGGATGAGCAGTTCTTC. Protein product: CASQGLAGDRRDEQFF.

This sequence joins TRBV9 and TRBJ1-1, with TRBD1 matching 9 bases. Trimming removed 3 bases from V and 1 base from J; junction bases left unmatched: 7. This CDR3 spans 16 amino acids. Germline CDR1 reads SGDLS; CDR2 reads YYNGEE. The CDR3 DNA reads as TGTGCCAGCAGCGACCACCCGGACAGGGGGAACACTGAAGCTTTCTTT. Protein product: CASSDHPDRGNTEAFF.

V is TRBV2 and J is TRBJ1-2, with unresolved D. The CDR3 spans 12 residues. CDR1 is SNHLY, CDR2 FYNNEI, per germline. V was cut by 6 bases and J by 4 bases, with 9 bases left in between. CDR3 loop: CASRRAAYGYTF. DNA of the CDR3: TGTGCCAGCAGACGAGCCGCCTATGGCTACACCTTC.

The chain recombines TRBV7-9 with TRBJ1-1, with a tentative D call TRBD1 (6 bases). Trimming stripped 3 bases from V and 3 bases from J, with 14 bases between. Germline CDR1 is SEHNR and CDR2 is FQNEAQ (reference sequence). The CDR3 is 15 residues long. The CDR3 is CASSFSNRVDTEAFF. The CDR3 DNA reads TGTGCCAGCAGCTTTTCCAACAGGGTGGACACTGAAGCTTTCTTT.